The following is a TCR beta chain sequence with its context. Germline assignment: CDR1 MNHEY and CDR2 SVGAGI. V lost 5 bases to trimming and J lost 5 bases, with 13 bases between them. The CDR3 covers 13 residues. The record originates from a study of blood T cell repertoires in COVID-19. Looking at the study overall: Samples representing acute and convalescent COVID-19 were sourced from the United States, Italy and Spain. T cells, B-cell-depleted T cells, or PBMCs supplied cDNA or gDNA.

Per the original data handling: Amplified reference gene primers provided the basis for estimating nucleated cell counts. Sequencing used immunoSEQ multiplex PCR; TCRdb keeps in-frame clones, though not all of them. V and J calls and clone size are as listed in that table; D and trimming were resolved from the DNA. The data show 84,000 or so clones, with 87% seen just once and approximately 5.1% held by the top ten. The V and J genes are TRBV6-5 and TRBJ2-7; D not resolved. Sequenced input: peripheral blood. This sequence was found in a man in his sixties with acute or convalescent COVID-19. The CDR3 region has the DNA TGTGCCAGCAGTACGCTGGCCGTGGACGAGCAGTACTTC. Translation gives CASSTLAVDEQYF.